This TCR beta chain comes out of a study of blood T cell repertoires in COVID-19. Libraries were prepared by immunoSEQ multiplex PCR; TCRdb keeps only in-frame clonotypes and omits some of them. The table lists 100,000 to 150,000 clones, around three quarters of them singletons. The V end was cut by 3 bases, the J end by 10 bases, with 9 bases between. CDR1 and CDR2 (germline): MDHEN, SYDVKM. CDR3 length equals 11 residues. The origin of this receptor is a man between 40 and 49 years old with active or convalescent COVID-19. Sequencing was performed on peripheral blood. The chain links TRBV28 to TRBJ1-2; the D is unclear. Here the CDR3 DNA reads TGTGCCAGCAGTTTCCTCACAGCCTACACCTTC. The encoded protein is CASSFLTAYTF.